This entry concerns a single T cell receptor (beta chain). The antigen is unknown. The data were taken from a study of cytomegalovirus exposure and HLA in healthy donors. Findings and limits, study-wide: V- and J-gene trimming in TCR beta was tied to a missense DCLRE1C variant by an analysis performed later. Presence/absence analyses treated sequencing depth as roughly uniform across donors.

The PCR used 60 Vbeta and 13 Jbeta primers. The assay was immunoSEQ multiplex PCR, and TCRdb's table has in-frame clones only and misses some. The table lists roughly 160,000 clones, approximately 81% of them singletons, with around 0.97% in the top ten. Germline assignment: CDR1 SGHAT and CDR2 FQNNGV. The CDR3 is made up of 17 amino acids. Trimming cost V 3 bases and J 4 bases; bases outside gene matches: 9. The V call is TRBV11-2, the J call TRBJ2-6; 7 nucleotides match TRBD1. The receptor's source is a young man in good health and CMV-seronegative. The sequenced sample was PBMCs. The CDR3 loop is CASSFLQGSLGANVLTF. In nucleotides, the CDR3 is TGTGCCAGCAGCTTCTTACAGGGGAGTCTGGGGGCCAACGTCCTGACTTTC.